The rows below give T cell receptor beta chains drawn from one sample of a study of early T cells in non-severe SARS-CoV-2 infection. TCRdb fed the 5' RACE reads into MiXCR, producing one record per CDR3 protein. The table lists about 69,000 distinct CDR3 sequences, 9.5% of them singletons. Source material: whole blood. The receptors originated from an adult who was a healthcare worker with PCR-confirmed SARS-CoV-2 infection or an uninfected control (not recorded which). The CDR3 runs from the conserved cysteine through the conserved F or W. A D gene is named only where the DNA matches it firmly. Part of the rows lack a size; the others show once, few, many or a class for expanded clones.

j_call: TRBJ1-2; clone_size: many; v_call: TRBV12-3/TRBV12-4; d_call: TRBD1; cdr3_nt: TGTGCCAGCAGTATCGGACAGGGCCTCTATGGCTACACCTTC; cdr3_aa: CASSIGQGLYGYTF
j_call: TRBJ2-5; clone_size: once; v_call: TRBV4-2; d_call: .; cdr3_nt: TGTGCCAGCAGCCAAGATGGGACGGGGCAGACCCAGTACTTC; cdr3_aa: CASSQDGTGQTQYF
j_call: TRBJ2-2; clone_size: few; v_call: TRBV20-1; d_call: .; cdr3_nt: TGCAGTGCTAGAGATCCGGGACGGGCGAGCACCGGGGAGCTGTTTTTT; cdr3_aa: CSARDPGRASTGELFF
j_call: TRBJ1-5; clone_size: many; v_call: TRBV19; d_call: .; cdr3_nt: TGTGCCAGTCGGACAGCTTATCAGCCCCAGCATTTT; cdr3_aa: CASRTAYQPQHF
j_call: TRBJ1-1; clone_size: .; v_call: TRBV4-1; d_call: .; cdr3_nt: TGCGCCAGCAGCCAGGGGGCGATAGGTACGAACACTGAAGCTTTCTTT; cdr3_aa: CASSQGAIGTNTEAFF
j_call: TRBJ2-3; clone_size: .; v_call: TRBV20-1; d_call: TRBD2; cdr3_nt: TGCAGTGCTTCCCCGGGACTAGCGACAGATACGCAGTATTTT; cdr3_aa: CSASPGLATDTQYF
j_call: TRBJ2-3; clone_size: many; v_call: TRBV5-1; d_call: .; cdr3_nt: TGCGCCAGCAGCCAGAGAGGGAGCACAGATACGCAGTATTTT; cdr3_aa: CASSQRGSTDTQYF
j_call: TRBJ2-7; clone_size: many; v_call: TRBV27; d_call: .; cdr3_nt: TGTGCCAGCAGTTTAATGTGGGGTACACCCGAGCAGTACTTC; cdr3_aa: CASSLMWGTPEQYF
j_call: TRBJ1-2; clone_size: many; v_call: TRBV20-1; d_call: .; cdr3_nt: TGCAGTGCTGTGCTTGACCCTCCGACAAGGGGCTACACCTTC; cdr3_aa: CSAVLDPPTRGYTF
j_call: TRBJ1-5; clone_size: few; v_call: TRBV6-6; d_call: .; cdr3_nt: TGTGCCAGCAGTTCCGGGGGCAGTCAGCCCCAGCATTTT; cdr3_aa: CASSSGGSQPQHF
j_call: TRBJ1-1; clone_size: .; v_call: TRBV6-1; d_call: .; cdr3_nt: TGTGCCAGCAGTGGGACAGCAATGAACACTGAAGCTTTCTTT; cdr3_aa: CASSGTAMNTEAFF
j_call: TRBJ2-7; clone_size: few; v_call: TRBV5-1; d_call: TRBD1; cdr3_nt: TGCGCCAGCAGCCTGGTGTCAGACAGGGGCCATTCCTACGAGCAGTACTTC; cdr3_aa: CASSLVSDRGHSYEQYF
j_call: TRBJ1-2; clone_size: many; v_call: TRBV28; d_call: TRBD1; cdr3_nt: TGTGCCAGCAGTTCGGGACAGGGCTACGGAGGCTACACCTTC; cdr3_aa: CASSSGQGYGGYTF
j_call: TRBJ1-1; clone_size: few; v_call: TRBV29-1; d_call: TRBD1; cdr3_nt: TGCAGCGTCACAGGGGAAACTGAAGCTTTCTTT; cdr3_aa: CSVTGETEAFF
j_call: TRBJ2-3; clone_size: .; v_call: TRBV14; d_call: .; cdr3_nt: TGTGCCAGCAGCCAAGGAGATACGCAGTATTTT; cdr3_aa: CASSQGDTQYF
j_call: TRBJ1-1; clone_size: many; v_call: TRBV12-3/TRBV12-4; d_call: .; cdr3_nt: TGTGCCAGCGGGATGAGGACTGAAGCTTTCTTT; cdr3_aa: CASGMRTEAFF
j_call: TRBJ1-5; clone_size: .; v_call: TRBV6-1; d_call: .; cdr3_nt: TGTGCCAGCAGTAGGTCTGAGGGGCAGCCCCAGCATTTT; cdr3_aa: CASSRSEGQPQHF